This T cell receptor (beta chain) came from a study of blood T cells in healthy people across ages. Study information: Per every two T cells, about one barcoded beta molecule was captured by template switching. Points from the study as a whole: Estimates of diversity drawn from one million T cells were considered underestimates. Comparison with aged donors showed that long-lived donors had more naive CD4+ cells and higher diversity.

This clonotype was seen a handful of times. Its matching antigen is unknown. CDR3 length equals 12 residues. J gave up 6 bases and V 4 bases, and 2 bases lay outside the gene matches. Looked up from germline, CDR1 is ENHRY and CDR2 is SYGVKD. Through a sample-barcoded 5' primer and a J-beta primer mix, a second PCR was run for roughly 7 to 12 cycles. MiXCR, applied by TCRdb to the 5' RACE reads, yields one record per CDR3 protein. This table holds hundreds of thousands of distinct CDR3 sequences, about 52% found once. Sequencing was done on a sample of blood. This chain joins TRBV10-3 and TRBJ2-7; 8 bases map to TRBD1. The receptor comes from a woman in her sixties or seventies in good health. As DNA, the CDR3 is TGTGCCATCAGTGCCGACAGGGGCGAGCAGTACTTC. Its protein product is CAISADRGEQYF.